Shown below are 9 T cell receptor beta chains from a single sample sequenced in a study of shared clonotypes between healthy human individuals. In the naive CD8 group, cells lacked CD45RO and were positively selected for CCR7, so terminally differentiated effector memory CD45RA+ cells were left out. Assay: immunoSEQ multiplex PCR; the TCRdb copy retains only in-frame clones and omits some. The sample lists approximately 2,200,000 clones, 93% occurring once. Sequencing was carried out using naive CD8+ T cells from PBMCs. The receptors derive from a man between 18 and 35 years old in good health. Some clones in this sample may be carry-over from other donors' samples.

This rearrangement joins TRBV7-9 to TRBJ2-5, with 9 nucleotides matching TRBD1. The J call is uncertain, as TRBJ2-7 better fits the DNA end. Looked up from germline, CDR1 is SEHNR and CDR2 is FQNEAQ (reference sequence). CDR3 length: 14 residues. The CDR3: CASSFRDRVDEQYF. Here the CDR3 DNA reads TGTGCCAGCAGCTTCAGGGACAGGGTGGACGAGCAGTACTTC.

The chain is built from TRBV4-1 and TRBJ1-1; no firm D call. The ends were cut back, 11 bases at V and 4 bases at J, with 23 bases in the middle. The CDR3 loop spans 15 amino acids. Germline CDR1 MGHRA, CDR2 YSYEKL. The CDR3 nucleotides read TGCGCCGCGAGAGGCCACGAGACGGCGGGCACTGAAGCTTTCTTT. This encodes CAARGHETAGTEAFF.

A single count supports this clone. This specimen includes other DNA sequences encoding the same CDR3. This sequence joins TRBV19 and TRBJ2-7; TRBD1 aligns across 8 bases. CDR1 is LNHDA, CDR2 SQIVND, per germline (reference sequence). Trimming removed 1 base from V and 3 bases from J; junction bases left unmatched: 2. This CDR3 is built from 14 residues. The CDR3 protein is CASSIGTGYYEQYF. CDR3 nucleotides: TGTGCCAGTAGTATAGGGACAGGGTACTACGAGCAGTACTTC.

The chain joins TRBV11-2 to TRBJ2-1, with TRBD2 as a possible D gene (6 bases). CDR3 length: 15 residues. Between the trimmed V and J ends, which lost 5 bases and 5 bases, there was a span of 16 bases. Germline V CDR1 and CDR2: SGHAT, FQNNGV. The CDR3 loop is CASSLVGGSNNEQFF. DNA for the CDR3: TGTGCCAGCAGCCTGGTGGGGGGTTCGAACAATGAGCAGTTCTTC. Filled out from reference TRBV11-2 and TRBJ2-1, the complete variable domain reads EAGVAQSPRYKIIEKRQSVAFWCNPISGHATLYWYQQILGQGPKLLIQFQNNGVVDDSQLPKDRFSAERLKGVDSTLKIQPAKLEDSAVYLCASSLVGGSNNEQFFGPGTRLTVL.

The chain links TRBV18 to TRBJ2-5, with D possibly being TRBD1 (5 bases). This CDR3 is built from 14 residues. Between the trimmed V and J ends, which lost 3 bases and 5 bases, there was a span of 13 bases. The germline V gene has CDR1 KGHSH and CDR2 LQKENI. CDR3 coding DNA: TGTGCCAGCTCACCGCAGGGTCAGCTGGAGACCCAGTACTTC. Translation: CASSPQGQLETQYF.

This rearrangement joins TRBV5-8 to TRBJ1-1; D not resolved. Trimming removed 4 bases at V and 8 bases at J, with 24 bases between. The germline CDR1 and CDR2 sequences are SGHTS and YDEGEE. This CDR3 contains 16 residues. CDR3 nucleotides: TGTGCCAGCAGCCCTACCGGAGGGTCCGGAATACCGGAAGCTTTCTTT. Translated: CASSPTGGSGIPEAFF.

This CDR3 is CASSYTGTGGYEQYF. CDR3 nucleotide sequence: TGTGCCAGCAGCTACACCGGGACAGGGGGCTACGAGCAGTACTTC. The chain has TRBV5-5 and TRBJ2-7; TRBD1 aligns across 11 bases. The CDR3 is made up of 15 amino acids. Trimming took 3 bases from V and 3 from J; bases not matched to a gene: 5. The V gene's germline CDR1 is SGHKS and CDR2 YYEKEE (reference sequence). Complete variable domain (other parts from reference TRBV5-5 and TRBJ2-7): DAGVTQSPTHLIKTRGQQVTLRCSPISGHKSVSWYQQVLGQGPQFIFQYYEKEERGRGNFPDRFSARQFPNYSSELNVNALLLGDSALYLCASSYTGTGGYEQYFGPGTRLTVT.

The chain employs TRBV7-9 and TRBJ2-3; 8 bases line up with TRBD2. V gave up 4 bases and J gave up 1 base; unmatched junction bases: 10. The CDR3 has 17 amino acids. CDR1 and CDR2 from the germline V gene are SEHNR and FQNEAQ (reference sequence). This CDR3 is CASSSLAGGDGTDTQYF. The DNA of the CDR3 is TGTGCCAGCAGCTCTCTAGCGGGTGGCGACGGCACAGATACGCAGTATTTT.

This clone was observed a few times. J is TRBJ2-2 and V is TRBV28; TRBD1 aligns across 9 bases. Germline loops: CDR1 MDHEN, CDR2 SYDVKM. The CDR3 covers 14 residues. V was clipped by 6 bases and J by 4 bases; unmatched bases: 3. CDR3 residues: CASRRTGATGELFF. In DNA form, the CDR3 reads TGTGCCAGCAGGCGGACAGGGGCCACCGGGGAGCTGTTTTTT.